This TCR beta chain was documented in a study of T cell changes during pregnancy in multiple sclerosis. Assay used: immunoSEQ multiplex PCR; TCRdb lists only in-frame clones, some missing. The sample records 56,000 or so clones, 89% being singletons. The V gene's germline CDR1 is MNHNS and CDR2 SASEGT. This CDR3 is 15 amino acids long. V gave up 2 bases and J gave up 7 bases, with 12 bases separating them. This clone qualifies as medium-sized. The chain uses TRBV6-1 and TRBJ1-6, with D possibly TRBD1 on 6 matching bases. This specimen was peripheral blood, taken after pregnancy. This clonotype originated in a female donor with multiple sclerosis, enrolled in a pregnancy study. The CDR3 nucleotides read TGTGCCAGCAGTGAATCCCTCGGACAGAATTCACCCCTCCACTTT. Amino acid sequence: CASSESLGQNSPLHF.